What follows are 12 T cell receptor beta chains derived from one specimen sequenced in a study of CXCR3-negative and CXCR3-positive naive CD8 T cells. With UMI labels, 5' RACE was used to prepare the TRB cDNA libraries. TCRdb re-called the 5' RACE reads and shows each CDR3 protein once, DNA omitted. This repertoire includes 65,000 to 85,000 distinct CDR3 sequences. Sequencing input: naive CXCR3- CD8+ T cells from blood. The subset is: CD45RO-CCR7+CD27+CD95- naive CD8+ T cells lacking CXCR3 (TNR3-). These receptors were obtained from a human donor in good health. Some clones in this sample may be carry-over from other donors' samples.

The V gene is TRBV7-6, the J gene TRBJ2-1; there is no DNA to check the TCRdb D call of TRBD2. Germline loops: CDR1 SGHVS, CDR2 FNYEAQ. This CDR3 is built from 14 residues. The CDR3 protein is CASSLEAARNEQFF.

The chain uses TRBV27 and TRBJ2-7; TCRdb calls TRBD1, which cannot be checked without DNA. Germline loops: CDR1 MNHEY, CDR2 SMNVEV (reference sequence). The CDR3 is 13 residues long. The CDR3: CASSWDRVGEQYF.

The chain recombines TRBV7-9 with TRBJ1-2; TCRdb's D gene call, TRBD1, goes unchecked for lack of DNA. The CDR3 length is 12 residues. The germline V gene has CDR1 SEHNR and CDR2 FQNEAQ (reference sequence). CDR3 in amino acids: CASTTGPYGYTF.

The gene calls are TRBV7-8 and TRBJ2-1; no DNA is available, so the TRBD1 call from TCRdb remains unchecked. The V gene's germline CDR1 is SGHVS and CDR2 FQNEAQ. The CDR3 sequence is 16 residues long. CDR3 in amino acids: CASSSSVGGSHNEQFF.

The V gene is TRBV29-1, the J gene TRBJ2-1; TCRdb's assignment of TRBD1 cannot be checked, as there is no DNA. Germline loops: CDR1 SQVTM, CDR2 ANQGSEA. The CDR3 length is 11 residues. The CDR3 here is CSVRQSSGQFF.

The rearrangement joins TRBV9 to TRBJ2-1; the TCRdb D gene call, TRBD2, has no DNA to confirm it. Germline CDR1 SGDLS, CDR2 YYNGEE. The CDR3 runs 13 residues. The CDR3: CASSAGLVNEQFF.

This rearrangement joins TRBV28 to TRBJ2-2; there is no DNA to check the TCRdb D call of TRBD2. From germline, CDR1 is MDHEN and CDR2 SYDVKM. The CDR3 has 15 amino acids. CDR3 amino acids: CASSLGREVAGELFF.

The V and J genes are TRBV29-1 and TRBJ2-6; the D call from TCRdb, TRBD1, cannot be confirmed without DNA. CDR1 and CDR2 (germline): SQVTM, ANQGSEA. The CDR3 totals 17 residues. CDR3 protein: CSVEDWTGGAGANVLTF. The whole variable domain, filled in from reference TRBV29-1 and TRBJ2-6, reads SAVISQKPSRDICQRGTSLTIQCQVDSQVTMMFWYRQQPGQSLTLIATANQGSEATYESGFVIDKFPISRPNLTFSTLTVSNMSPEDSSIYLCSVEDWTGGAGANVLTFGAGSRLTVL.

The CDR3 sequence is CSVNNQPTGVTEAFF. The chain is built from TRBV29-1 and TRBJ1-1; with no DNA, the TCRdb D assignment of TRBD1 cannot be verified. The CDR3 is 15 residues long. Germline loops: CDR1 SQVTM, CDR2 ANQGSEA.

The gene calls are TRBV7-3 and TRBJ2-1; TCRdb calls TRBD2, which cannot be checked without DNA. The CDR3 sequence is 16 residues long. Looked up from germline, CDR1 is SGHTA and CDR2 is FQGTGA. CDR3 amino acids: CASSPGTSGIYNEQFF.

This chain links TRBV7-9 with TRBJ1-5; the TRBD1 assignment by TCRdb is unverifiable without DNA. The CDR3 contains 14 residues. CDR1 and CDR2 (germline): SEHNR, FQNEAQ (reference sequence). The CDR3 sequence: CASSAQGPNQPQHF.

The chain joins TRBV7-7 to TRBJ2-1; TCRdb returns TRBD1, unconfirmable since there is no DNA. There are 15 residues in the CDR3. Germline assignment: CDR1 SSHAT and CDR2 FNYEAQ (reference sequence). The CDR3 region is CASSPIWGVDYEQFF.